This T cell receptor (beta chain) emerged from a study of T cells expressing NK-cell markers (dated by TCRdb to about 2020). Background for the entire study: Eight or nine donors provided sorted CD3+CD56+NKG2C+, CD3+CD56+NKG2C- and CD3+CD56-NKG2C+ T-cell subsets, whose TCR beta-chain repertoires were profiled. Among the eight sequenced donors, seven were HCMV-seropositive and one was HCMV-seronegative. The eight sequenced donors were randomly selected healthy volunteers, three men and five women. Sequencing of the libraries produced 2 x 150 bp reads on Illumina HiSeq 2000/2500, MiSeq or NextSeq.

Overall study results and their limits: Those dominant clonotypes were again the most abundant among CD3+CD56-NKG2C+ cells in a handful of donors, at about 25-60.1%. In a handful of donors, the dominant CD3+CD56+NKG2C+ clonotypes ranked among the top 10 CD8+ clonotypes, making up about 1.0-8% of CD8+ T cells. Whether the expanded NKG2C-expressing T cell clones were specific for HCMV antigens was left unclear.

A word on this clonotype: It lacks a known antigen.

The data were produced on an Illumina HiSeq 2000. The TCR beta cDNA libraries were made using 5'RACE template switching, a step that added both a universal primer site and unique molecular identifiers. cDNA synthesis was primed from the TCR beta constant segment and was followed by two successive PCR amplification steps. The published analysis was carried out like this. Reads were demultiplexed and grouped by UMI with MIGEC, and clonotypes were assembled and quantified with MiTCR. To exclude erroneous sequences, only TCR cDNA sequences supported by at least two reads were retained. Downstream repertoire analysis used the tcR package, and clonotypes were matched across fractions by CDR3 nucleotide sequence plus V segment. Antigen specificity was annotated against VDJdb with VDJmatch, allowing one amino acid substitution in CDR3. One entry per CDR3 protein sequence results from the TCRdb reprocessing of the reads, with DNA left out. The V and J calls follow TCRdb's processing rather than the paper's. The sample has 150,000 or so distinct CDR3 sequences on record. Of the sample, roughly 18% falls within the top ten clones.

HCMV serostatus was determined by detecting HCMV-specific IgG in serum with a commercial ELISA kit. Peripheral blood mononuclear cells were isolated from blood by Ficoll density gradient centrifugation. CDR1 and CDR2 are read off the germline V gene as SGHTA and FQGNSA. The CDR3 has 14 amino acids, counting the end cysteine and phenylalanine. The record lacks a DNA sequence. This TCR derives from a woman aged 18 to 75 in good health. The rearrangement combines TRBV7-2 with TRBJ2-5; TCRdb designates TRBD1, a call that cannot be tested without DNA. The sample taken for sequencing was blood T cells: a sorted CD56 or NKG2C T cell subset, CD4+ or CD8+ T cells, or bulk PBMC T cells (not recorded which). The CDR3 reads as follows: CASSRKGTEETQYF. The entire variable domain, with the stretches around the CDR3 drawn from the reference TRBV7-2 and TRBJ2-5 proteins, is GAGVSQSPSNKVTEKGKDVELRCDPISGHTALYWYRQSLGQGLEFLIYFQGNSAPDKSGLPSDRFSAERTGGSVSTLTIQRTQQEDSAVYLCASSRKGTEETQYFGPGTRLLVL.